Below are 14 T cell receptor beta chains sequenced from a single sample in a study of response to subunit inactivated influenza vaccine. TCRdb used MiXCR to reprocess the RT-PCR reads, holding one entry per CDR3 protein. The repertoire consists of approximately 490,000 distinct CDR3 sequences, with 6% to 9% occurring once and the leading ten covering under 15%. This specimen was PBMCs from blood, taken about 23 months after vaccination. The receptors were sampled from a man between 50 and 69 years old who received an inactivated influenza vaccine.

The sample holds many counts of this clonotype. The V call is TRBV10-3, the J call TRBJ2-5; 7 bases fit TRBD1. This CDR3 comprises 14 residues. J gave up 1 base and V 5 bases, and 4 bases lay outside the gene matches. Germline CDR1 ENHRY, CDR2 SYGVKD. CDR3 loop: CAISSGTVQETQYF. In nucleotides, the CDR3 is TGTGCCATCAGTTCGGGGACAGTCCAAGAGACCCAGTACTTC.

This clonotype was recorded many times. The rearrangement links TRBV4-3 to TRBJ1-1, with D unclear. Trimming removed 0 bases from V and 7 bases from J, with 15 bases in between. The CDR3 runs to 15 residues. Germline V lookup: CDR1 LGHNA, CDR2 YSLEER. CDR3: CASSQEKLGTGEAFF. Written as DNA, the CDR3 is TGCGCCAGCAGCCAAGAGAAGCTGGGAACGGGTGAAGCTTTCTTT.

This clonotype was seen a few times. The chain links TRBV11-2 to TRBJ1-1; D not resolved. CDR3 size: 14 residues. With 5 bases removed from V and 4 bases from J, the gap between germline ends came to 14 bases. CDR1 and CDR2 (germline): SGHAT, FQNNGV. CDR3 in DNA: TGTGCCAGCAGCGCCGCAAGGGAGCTCACTGAAGCTTTCTTT. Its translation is CASSAARELTEAFF.

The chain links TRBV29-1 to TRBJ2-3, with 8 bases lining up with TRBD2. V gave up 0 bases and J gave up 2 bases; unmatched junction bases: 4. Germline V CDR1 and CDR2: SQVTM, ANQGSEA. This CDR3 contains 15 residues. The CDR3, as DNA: TGCAGCGTTGAAGAGGTAGCGGGGTTCACAGATACGCAGTATTTT. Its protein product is CSVEEVAGFTDTQYF.

The CDR3 region has the DNA TGTGCCAGCAGCCAAGTTGATTGGTTGGGGGAGACCCAGTACTTC. As protein: CASSQVDWLGETQYF. J is TRBJ2-5 and V is TRBV3-1; D remains ambiguous. Trimming removed 1 base from V and 5 bases from J, with 14 bases in between. This CDR3 spans 15 amino acids. Germline-derived CDR1 and CDR2 are LGHDT and YNNKEL (reference sequence).

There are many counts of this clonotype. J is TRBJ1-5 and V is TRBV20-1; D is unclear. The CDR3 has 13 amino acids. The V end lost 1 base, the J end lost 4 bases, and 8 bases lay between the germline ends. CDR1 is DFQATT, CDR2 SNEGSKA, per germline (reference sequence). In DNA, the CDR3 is TGCAGTGCTAGAGGGGGTGGGAATCAGCCCCAGCATTTT. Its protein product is CSARGGGNQPQHF.

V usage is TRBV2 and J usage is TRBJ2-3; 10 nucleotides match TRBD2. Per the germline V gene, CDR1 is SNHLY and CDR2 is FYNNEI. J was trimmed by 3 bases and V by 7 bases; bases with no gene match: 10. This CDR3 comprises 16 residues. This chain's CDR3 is CASTLRRTSGTDTQYF. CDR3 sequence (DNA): TGTGCCAGCACTCTTCGGAGGACTAGCGGTACAGATACGCAGTATTTT.

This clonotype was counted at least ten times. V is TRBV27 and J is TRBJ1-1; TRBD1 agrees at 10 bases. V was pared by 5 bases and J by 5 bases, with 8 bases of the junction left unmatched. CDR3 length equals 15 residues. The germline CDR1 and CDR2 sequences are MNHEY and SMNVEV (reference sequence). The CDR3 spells CASSLRTGGWTEAFF. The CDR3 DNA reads TGTGCCAGCAGTCTAAGGACAGGGGGATGGACTGAAGCTTTCTTT.

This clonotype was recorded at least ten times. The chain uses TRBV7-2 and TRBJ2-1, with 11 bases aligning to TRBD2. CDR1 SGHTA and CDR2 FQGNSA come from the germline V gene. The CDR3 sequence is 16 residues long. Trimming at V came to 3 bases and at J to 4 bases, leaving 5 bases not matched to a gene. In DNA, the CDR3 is TGTGCCAGCAGCTTCACCGGGACTAGCGGATACAATGAGCAGTTCTTC. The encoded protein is CASSFTGTSGYNEQFF. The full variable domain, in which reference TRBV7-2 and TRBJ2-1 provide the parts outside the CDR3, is GAGVSQSPSNKVTEKGKDVELRCDPISGHTALYWYRQSLGQGLEFLIYFQGNSAPDKSGLPSDRFSAERTGGSVSTLTIQRTQQEDSAVYLCASSFTGTSGYNEQFFGPGTRLTVL.

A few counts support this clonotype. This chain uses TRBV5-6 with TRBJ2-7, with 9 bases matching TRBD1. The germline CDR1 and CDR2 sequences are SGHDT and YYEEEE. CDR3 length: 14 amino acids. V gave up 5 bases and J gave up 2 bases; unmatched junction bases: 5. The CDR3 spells CASRRRDRAYEQYF. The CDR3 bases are TGTGCCAGCAGACGCCGGGACAGGGCCTACGAGCAGTACTTC.

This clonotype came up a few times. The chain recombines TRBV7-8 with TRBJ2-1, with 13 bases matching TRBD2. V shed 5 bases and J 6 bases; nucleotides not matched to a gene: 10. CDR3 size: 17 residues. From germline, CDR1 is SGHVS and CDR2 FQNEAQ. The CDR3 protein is CASSPRGTSGIGNEQFF. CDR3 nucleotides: TGTGCCAGCAGCCCCAGAGGGACTAGCGGGATAGGCAATGAGCAGTTCTTC.

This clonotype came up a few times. The CDR3 sequence is CASNRDRRTDTQYF. CDR3 in DNA: TGTGCCAGTAACCGGGACAGGCGCACAGATACGCAGTATTTT. This rearrangement joins TRBV2 to TRBJ2-3; 8 bases match TRBD1. V gave up 9 bases and J gave up 1 base; unmatched junction bases: 6. Germline assignment: CDR1 SNHLY and CDR2 FYNNEI. This CDR3 is 14 amino acids long.

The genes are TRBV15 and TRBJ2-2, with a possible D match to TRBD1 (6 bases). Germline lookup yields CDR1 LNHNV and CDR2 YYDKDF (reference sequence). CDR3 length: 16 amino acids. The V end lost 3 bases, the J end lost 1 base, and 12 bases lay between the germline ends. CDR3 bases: TGTGCCACCAGCAGCGGGACAAAAGGGAACACCGGGGAGCTGTTTTTT. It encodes CATSSGTKGNTGELFF.

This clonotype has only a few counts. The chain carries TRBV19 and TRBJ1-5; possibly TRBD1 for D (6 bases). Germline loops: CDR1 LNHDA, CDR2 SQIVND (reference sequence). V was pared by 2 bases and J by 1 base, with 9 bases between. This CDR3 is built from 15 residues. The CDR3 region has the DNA TGTGCCAGTAGTATACTCGGGACAAGCAATCAGCCCCAGCATTTT. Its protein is CASSILGTSNQPQHF.